This entry lists 18 T cell receptor beta chains sequenced from one sample in a study of T-cell memory formation after mild COVID-19. TCRdb analysed the 5' RACE reads with MiXCR anew, one entry per CDR3 protein. The profile shows around 300,000 distinct CDR3 sequences, roughly an eighth of them singletons. Specimen: PBMCs or a T cell subset sorted from them (not recorded which). The receptors were sampled from a man younger than 35 who had mild COVID-19 (a few samples of this study predate the infection). Cell type and time point are not known.

This sequence joins TRBV4-2 and TRBJ1-2; D gene unclear. The CDR3 is 13 amino acids. Trimming removed 0 bases at V and 7 bases at J, with 9 bases between. Germline V gene data show CDR1 as LGHNA and CDR2 as YNFKEQ. CDR3 bases: TGTGCCAGCAGCCAAGATCTGGCGTTTGGCTACACCTTC. It codes for CASSQDLAFGYTF.

The chain links TRBV4-3 to TRBJ2-7; D is possibly TRBD1 (6 bases). Germline CDR1 is LGHNA and CDR2 is YSLEER. V lost 2 bases to trimming and J lost 0 bases, with 20 bases between them. This CDR3 has 18 amino acids. The DNA for the CDR3 is TGCGCCAGCAGCCAACCCCCGGACAGACGAACGCCCTCCTACGAGCAGTACGTC. Protein: CASSQPPDRRTPSYEQYV.

There are a few counts of this clonotype. The chain links TRBV28 to TRBJ1-5; D remains unclear. The CDR3 runs to 17 residues. V was trimmed by 3 bases and J by 1 base, leaving 16 bases between them. Germline V gives CDR1 MDHEN, CDR2 SYDVKM. The CDR3 bases are TGTGCCAGCAGTTTGGGCCTCGGGAGATGGAGCAATCAGCCCCAGCATTTT. Translation: CASSLGLGRWSNQPQHF.

The rearrangement links TRBV30 to TRBJ2-3; D call uncertain. Germline V CDR1 and CDR2: GTSNPN, SVGIG (reference sequence). Trimming stripped 2 bases from V and 4 bases from J, with 4 bases between. The length of the CDR3 is 11 residues. CDR3 in amino acids: CAWSHADTQYF. The CDR3 DNA follows: TGTGCCTGGAGTCACGCAGATACGCAGTATTTT.

This clonotype was seen only a few times. The chain employs TRBV20-1 and TRBJ2-1; TRBD2 matches at 11 bases. V lost 2 bases, J lost 7 bases, and 4 bases stayed unmatched. This CDR3 is 14 amino acids long. Germline V gene sequence: CDR1 DFQATT, CDR2 SNEGSKA (reference sequence). CDR3 coding DNA: TGCAGTGCTAGATGGGCTAGCGGGGGGAATGAGCAGTTCTTC. This encodes CSARWASGGNEQFF.

The V call is TRBV5-1, the J call TRBJ1-5, with 7 bases fitting TRBD1. Unmatched junction bases numbered 8, after V lost 4 bases and J lost 4 bases. The CDR3 has 15 amino acids. CDR1 SGHRS and CDR2 YFSETQ come from the germline V gene. The CDR3 sequence is CASSIGEGQNQPQHF. The CDR3 region has the DNA TGCGCCAGCAGCATTGGTGAGGGACAGAATCAGCCCCAGCATTTT.

The chain has TRBV4-3 and TRBJ1-6; perhaps TRBD1 as D (5 bases). Germline CDR1 and CDR2: LGHNA and YSLEER. The CDR3 runs to 16 residues. Trimming shortened V by 1 base and J by 7 bases, and 14 bases separated the two germline ends. The CDR3 nucleotides are TGCGCCAGCAGCCAAGGCAGAGGCAGGGTCAATTCACCCCTCCACTTT. It is translated as CASSQGRGRVNSPLHF.

This clonotype showed up just a few times. Written as DNA, the CDR3 is TGCAGTGCTAGTGGGCTATCTAGCACAGATACGCAGTATTTT. Encoded protein: CSASGLSSTDTQYF. This chain links TRBV20-1 with TRBJ2-3; no definite D call. There are 14 residues in the CDR3. Germline-derived CDR1 and CDR2 are DFQATT and SNEGSKA (reference sequence). V lost 3 bases, J lost 0 bases, and 10 bases lay in between.

The chain carries TRBV6-2 or TRBV6-3 and TRBJ1-2, with D hard to call. The germline gives CDR1 MNHEY, CDR2 SVGEGT. V shed 6 bases and J shed 4 bases, with 9 bases lying between them. The CDR3 consists of 12 residues. CDR3 nucleotide sequence: TGTGCCAGCAGGCCGGGCAGCTATGGCTACACCTTC. Translation gives CASRPGSYGYTF.

A few counts support this clonotype. The chain links TRBV6-5 to TRBJ1-1; a possible D gene is TRBD1 (5 bases). Trimming stripped 2 bases from V and 9 bases from J, with 7 bases between. There are 11 residues in the CDR3. The germline V gene has CDR1 MNHEY and CDR2 SVGAGI. CDR3 DNA sequence: TGTGCCAGCAGTTACCAGGGCAAAGCTTTCTTT. Its protein product is CASSYQGKAFF.

The V gene is TRBV18, the J gene TRBJ1-6, with D possibly TRBD1 on 5 matching bases. The germline CDR1 and CDR2 sequences are KGHSH and LQKENI. CDR3 size: 14 residues. V was pared by 6 bases and J by 5 bases, with 11 bases between. The CDR3 DNA follows: TGTGCCAGCTCGGGGGAGTCAGATAATTCACCCCTCCACTTT. Amino acid sequence: CASSGESDNSPLHF.

The rearrangement uses TRBV20-1 and TRBJ1-3; D may be TRBD1 (5 bases). CDR3 length: 15 residues. Trimming cost V 5 bases and J 2 bases, with 16 bases left between them. Germline loops: CDR1 DFQATT, CDR2 SNEGSKA (reference sequence). CDR3 bases: TGCAGTGCTGTGCCCAGGGTAGACGCTGGAAACACCATATATTTT. It codes for CSAVPRVDAGNTIYF.

This clonotype was seen only a few times. The V gene is TRBV29-1, the J gene TRBJ1-2; D ambiguous. Trimming took off 4 bases at V and 4 bases at J, with 7 bases between the two ends. CDR1 and CDR2 (germline): SQVTM, ANQGSEA. The CDR3 extends over 11 amino acids. CDR3 DNA: TGCAGCGTTGTGGAGTCCTATGGCTACACCTTC. Its translation: CSVVESYGYTF.

This clonotype appeared many times. V and J are TRBV11-2 and TRBJ1-1; 7 nucleotides match TRBD1. The germline gives CDR1 SGHAT, CDR2 FQNNGV. This CDR3 is 14 amino acids long. Trimming removed 3 bases from V and 1 base from J; junction bases left unmatched: 2. CDR3 nucleotide sequence: TGTGCCAGCAGCTTCACAGGGGCGAACACTGAAGCTTTCTTT. The encoded protein is CASSFTGANTEAFF.

This rearrangement joins TRBV5-1 to TRBJ2-1, with TRBD1 identical over 10 bases. Germline CDR1 reads SGHRS; CDR2 reads YFSETQ. V lost 5 bases, J lost 4 bases, and 6 bases stayed unmatched. The CDR3 spans 15 residues. The CDR3 region has the DNA TGCGCCAGCAGGTCCGGGACAGGGGCTTACAATGAGCAGTTCTTC. Residues: CASRSGTGAYNEQFF.

V and J are TRBV7-2 and TRBJ2-5, with 9 bases that match TRBD2. V lost 5 bases and J lost 5; bases outside the gene matches: 6. The CDR3 is 14 amino acids. Germline V gene sequence: CDR1 SGHTA, CDR2 FQGNSA. The CDR3 sequence is CASSPGLAFETQYF. CDR3 nucleotides: TGTGCCAGCAGCCCGGGACTAGCCTTTGAGACCCAGTACTTC. Drawing the rest from reference TRBV7-2 and TRBJ2-5, the complete variable domain is GAGVSQSPSNKVTEKGKDVELRCDPISGHTALYWYRQSLGQGLEFLIYFQGNSAPDKSGLPSDRFSAERTGGSVSTLTIQRTQQEDSAVYLCASSPGLAFETQYFGPGTRLLVL.

This clonotype was counted between two and nine times. V is TRBV12-3 or TRBV12-4 and J is TRBJ2-6; TRBD1 matches 7 bases. J lost 2 bases, V lost 5 bases, and 3 bases had no gene match. This CDR3 contains 15 residues. This CDR3 reads CASSETGAGANVLTF. The CDR3 nucleotides are TGTGCCAGCAGTGAAACAGGGGCTGGGGCCAACGTCCTGACTTTC.

The table lists this clonotype with a few counts. The chain links TRBV5-1 to TRBJ1-2; D unclear. This CDR3 comprises 11 residues. Germline V gene data show CDR1 as SGHRS and CDR2 as YFSETQ. V was pared by 5 bases and J by 3 bases, with 5 bases between. The DNA for the CDR3 is TGCGCCAGCAGTCATGACTATGGCTACACCTTC. Protein sequence: CASSHDYGYTF.